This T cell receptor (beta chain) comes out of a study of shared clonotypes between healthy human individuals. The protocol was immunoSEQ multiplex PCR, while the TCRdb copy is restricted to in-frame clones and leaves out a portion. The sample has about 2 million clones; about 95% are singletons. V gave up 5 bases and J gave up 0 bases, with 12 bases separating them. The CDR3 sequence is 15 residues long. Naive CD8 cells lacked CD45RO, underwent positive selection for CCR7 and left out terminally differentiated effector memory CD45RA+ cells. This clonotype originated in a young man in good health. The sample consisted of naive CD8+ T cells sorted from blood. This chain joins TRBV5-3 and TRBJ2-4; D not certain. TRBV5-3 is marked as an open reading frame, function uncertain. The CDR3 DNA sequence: TGTGCCAGAAGTACGTCCTACCAAGCCAAAAACATTCAGTACTTC. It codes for CARSTSYQAKNIQYF.